One and the same sample provided the 24 T cell receptor beta chains below, sequenced in a study of beta chain features in type 1 diabetes. No antigen has been identified for these receptors. Study findings and constraints: Moderately but significantly shorter TCRB CDR3s were found in Type 1 diabetes patients in all four CD4+ subsets.

What was sequenced were expressed TCRB transcripts, since all of the isolated RNA had been reverse transcribed. Assay: immunoSEQ multiplex PCR; the TCRdb copy retains only in-frame clones and omits some. The sample holds around 710,000 clones, 9.5% to 15% seen once. The sample was naive CD4+ T cells from blood. These receptor sequences come from a man younger than 40 with type 1 diabetes.

The chain links TRBV7-2 to TRBJ1-6; D is ambiguous. Trimming stripped 1 base from V and 8 bases from J, with 12 bases between. There are 15 residues in the CDR3. Per the germline V gene, CDR1 is SGHTA and CDR2 is FQGNSA. The DNA for the CDR3 is TGTGCCAGCAGCTTAGTGGGCGTACGGGATTCACCCCTCCACTTT. It codes for CASSLVGVRDSPLHF. The variable domain in full, with the rest retrieved from reference TRBV7-2 and TRBJ1-6, is GAGVSQSPSNKVTEKGKDVELRCDPISGHTALYWYRQSLGQGLEFLIYFQGNSAPDKSGLPSDRFSAERTGGSVSTLTIQRTQQEDSAVYLCASSLVGVRDSPLHFGNGTRLTVT.

This clone has just a few counts. CDR3 amino acids: CATSRLGGRASTGELFF. In nucleotides, the CDR3 is TGTGCCACCAGCAGACTTGGAGGCAGGGCGAGCACCGGGGAGCTGTTTTTT. The chain joins TRBV15 to TRBJ2-2; D is perhaps TRBD1 or TRBD2 (5 bases each). This CDR3 contains 17 residues. The V gene lost 2 bases and the J gene lost 4 bases, with 17 bases spanning the gap. CDR1 and CDR2 from the germline V gene are LNHNV and YYDKDF (reference sequence).

This clone has only a few counts. This chain connects TRBV9 to TRBJ1-1; D is uncertain. The CDR3 is made up of 14 amino acids. Germline V gene lookup returns CDR1 SGDLS and CDR2 YYNGEE. With 0 bases removed from V and 7 bases from J, the gap between germline ends came to 13 bases. CDR3 DNA: TGTGCCAGCAGCGTAGACCTAACAGAGGGTGAAGCTTTCTTT. This encodes CASSVDLTEGEAFF.

This chain links TRBV7-3 with TRBJ2-1; D remains ambiguous. Germline V gene data show CDR1 as SGHTA and CDR2 as FQGTGA. This CDR3 is 16 amino acids long. V dropped 6 bases and J dropped 9 bases, with 24 bases sitting between them. The CDR3 protein is CASSASGGRATGEQFF. The CDR3 region has the DNA TGTGCCAGCAGTGCGTCGGGCGGACGGGCTACCGGTGAGCAGTTCTTC.

The rearrangement uses TRBV18 and TRBJ1-2, with 8 bases aligning to TRBD1. Germline CDR1 and CDR2: KGHSH and LQKENI. V gave up 6 bases and J gave up 1 base; unmatched junction bases: 13. This CDR3 comprises 17 residues. Written as DNA, the CDR3 is TGTGCCAGCTCGCCGACCGGGACAGGAGCTATTAACTATGGCTACACCTTC. It specifies CASSPTGTGAINYGYTF. Supplemented by reference TRBV18 and TRBJ1-2, the full variable domain reads NAGVMQNPRHLVRRRGQEARLRCSPMKGHSHVYWYRQLPEEGLKFMVYLQKENIIDESGMPKERFSAEFPKEGPSILRIQQVVRGDSAAYFCASSPTGTGAINYGYTFGSGTRLTVV.

A few counts support this clone. The chain couples TRBV6-1 to TRBJ1-2; possibly TRBD1 for D (5 bases). The CDR3 is 13 residues long. CDR1 is MNHNS, CDR2 SASEGT, per germline. V lost 4 bases, J lost 4 bases, and 10 bases lay in between. The CDR3 sequence: CASSAGGFYGYTF. The CDR3 coding sequence is TGTGCCAGCAGTGCTGGGGGGTTCTATGGCTACACCTTC.

Details on this clone: One end of the junction varies from germline; a read error may be responsible. The rearrangement uses TRBV7-7 and TRBJ2-2; tentative D call: TRBD2 (5 bases). The CDR3 covers 14 residues. CDR1 and CDR2 from the germline V gene are SSHAT and FNYEAQ (reference sequence). Here the CDR3 reads CASSQRDSTGELFF. The CDR3 bases are TGTGCTAGCAGCCAGAGGGATAGTACCGGGGAGCTGTTTTTT.

The gene calls are TRBV9 and TRBJ1-6; no definite D call. Germline CDR1 and CDR2: SGDLS and YYNGEE. V was pared by 2 bases and J by 6 bases, with 6 bases between. The CDR3 sequence is 13 residues long. The CDR3 nucleotides read TGTGCCAGCAGCGTTATGAGTAATTCACCCCTCCACTTT. Translated: CASSVMSNSPLHF.

The CDR3 DNA sequence: TGTGCCAGCAGTCGAGGGGATCTAAGGCAGGAGACCCAGTACTTC. Amino acid sequence: CASSRGDLRQETQYF. The gene calls are TRBV27 and TRBJ2-5; the D gene could be TRBD1 or TRBD2 (5 bases each). The CDR3 contains 15 residues. Trimming took off 5 bases at V and 5 bases at J, with 18 bases between the two ends. Germline CDR1 and CDR2: MNHEY and SMNVEV (reference sequence).

For the CDR3, the DNA is TGCAGCGTGGATTCGACAGGGTTCACAGATACGCAGTATTTT. This gives the protein CSVDSTGFTDTQYF. This sequence joins TRBV29-1 and TRBJ2-3; TRBD1 matches 7 bases. Germline CDR1 and CDR2: SQVTM and ANQGSEA. The length of the CDR3 is 14 residues. V gave up 6 bases and J gave up 2 bases; unmatched junction bases: 8.

This clone was observed a handful of times. The V call is TRBV29-1, the J call TRBJ1-2; maybe TRBD1 (5 bases). The CDR3 has 10 residues. Trimming removed 4 bases at V and 6 bases at J, with 6 bases between. Germline V CDR1 and CDR2: SQVTM, ANQGSEA. DNA of the CDR3: TGCAGCGTTGTACAGGATGGCTACACCTTC. Its translation is CSVVQDGYTF.

Only a few counts were recorded for this clone. The V call is TRBV30, the J call TRBJ2-3; 11 bases align to TRBD2. The CDR3 is made up of 17 amino acids. Germline V CDR1 and CDR2: GTSNPN, SVGIG (reference sequence). V shed 5 bases and J 1 base; nucleotides not matched to a gene: 11. The CDR3 coding sequence is TGTGCCTGGTCACGGGATAGCGGGGGGGGAGGCACAGATACGCAGTATTTT. Its protein product is CAWSRDSGGGGTDTQYF.

This clone was seen a handful of times. The chain combines TRBV2 with TRBJ1-2; weak D call: TRBD1 (5 bases). The CDR3 sequence is 13 residues long. Germline V gene lookup returns CDR1 SNHLY and CDR2 FYNNEI. V was pared by 7 bases and J by 3 bases, with 12 bases between. For the CDR3, the DNA is TGTGCCAGCATAGGAGGGGCGGACTATGGCTACACCTTC. This sequence encodes CASIGGADYGYTF.

This clone was seen a few times. DNA for the CDR3: TGCAGCGTTGAAGATTTGCAGGGGGCCGGCTACACCTTC. Translating it yields CSVEDLQGAGYTF. The chain couples TRBV29-1 to TRBJ1-2; 8 nucleotides agree with TRBD1. J gave up 8 bases and V 0 bases, and 5 bases lay outside the gene matches. CDR1 is SQVTM and CDR2 is ANQGSEA in the germline V gene. CDR3 length equals 13 residues.

This clone showed up just a few times. Other DNA sequences of this sample code for an identical CDR3. The chain recombines TRBV7-2 with TRBJ2-3; the D gene is possibly TRBD1 (5 bases). V dropped 2 bases and J dropped 3 bases, with 9 bases sitting between them. From germline, CDR1 is SGHTA and CDR2 FQGNSA. CDR3 length equals 14 residues. CDR3 coding DNA: TGTGCCAGCAGCTTACGCCAGGGAACAGATACGCAGTATTTT. This translates into CASSLRQGTDTQYF. The full variable domain, its missing parts supplied by reference TRBV7-2 and TRBJ2-3, is GAGVSQSPSNKVTEKGKDVELRCDPISGHTALYWYRQSLGQGLEFLIYFQGNSAPDKSGLPSDRFSAERTGGSVSTLTIQRTQQEDSAVYLCASSLRQGTDTQYFGPGTRLTVL.

The chain carries TRBV30 and TRBJ1-2; D remains unclear. Germline assignment: CDR1 GTSNPN and CDR2 SVGIG (reference sequence). The V and J ends lost 5 bases and 6 bases respectively, with 10 bases between them. The CDR3 is made up of 11 amino acids. The CDR3 reads CAWGLEDGYTF. The CDR3 coding sequence is TGTGCCTGGGGCCTGGAGGATGGCTACACCTTC.

With regard to this clone: At the DNA level, this CDR3 is encoded by other sequences in the same sample as well. This chain connects TRBV19 to TRBJ2-1; a possible D gene is TRBD1 (6 bases). Per germline, CDR1 LNHDA and CDR2 SQIVND (reference sequence). The CDR3 consists of 12 residues. V lost 8 bases and J lost 4, with 9 bases in between. The chain's CDR3 is CASSGQYNEQFF. The DNA of the CDR3 is TGTGCCAGTTCCGGACAGTACAATGAGCAGTTCTTC.

The table lists this clone with a count of one. A much larger clone sits a single nucleotide away, making a read error possible. Other DNA sequences in the sample encode the same CDR3. The chain carries TRBV28 and TRBJ2-7; D is unclear. The CDR3 runs 11 residues. From germline, CDR1 is MDHEN and CDR2 SYDVKM. Deletions cut 3 bases from V and 3 bases from J, with 3 bases between. The DNA for the CDR3 is TGTGCCAGCAGTTTGTACTACGAGCAGTACTTC. Residues: CASSLYYEQYF.

This clone was observed a few times. The rearrangement uses TRBV4-3 and TRBJ2-7, with 8 bases identical to TRBD2. Germline V gives CDR1 LGHNA, CDR2 YSLEER. The CDR3 is 15 amino acids. J was trimmed by 3 bases and V by 1 base; bases with no gene match: 5. CDR3 amino acids: CASSQGDAGGYEQYF. CDR3 nucleotides: TGCGCCAGCAGCCAAGGGGACGCGGGGGGCTACGAGCAGTACTTC.

The J gene is TRBJ1-1, the V gene TRBV6-1; D is ambiguous. V was shortened by 2 bases and J by 2 bases, with 9 bases between the two germline ends. CDR3 length: 14 amino acids. Germline V CDR1 and CDR2: MNHNS, SASEGT. The DNA of the CDR3 is TGTGCCAGCAGTGAATCGAATTTTAACACTGAAGCTTTCTTT. Protein sequence: CASSESNFNTEAFF.

The rearrangement links TRBV7-9 to TRBJ2-7; 8 bases match TRBD1. Germline V gives CDR1 SEHNR, CDR2 FQNEAQ (reference sequence). The ends lost 3 bases at V and 1 base at J; junction bases unmatched: 2. The CDR3 extends over 14 amino acids. This CDR3 is CASSLTGESYEQYF. Here the CDR3 DNA reads TGTGCCAGCAGCTTGACAGGGGAGTCCTACGAGCAGTACTTC. Filled out from reference TRBV7-9 and TRBJ2-7, the complete variable domain reads DTGVSQNPRHKITKRGQNVTFRCDPISEHNRLYWYRQTLGQGPEFLTYFQNEAQLEKSRLLSDRFSAERPKGSFSTLEIQRTEQGDSAMYLCASSLTGESYEQYFGPGTRLTVT.

This chain joins TRBV27 and TRBJ1-2, with D possibly matching TRBD1 (5 bases). The CDR3 is 13 residues long. V was pared by 7 bases and J by 8 bases, with 17 bases between. CDR1 MNHEY and CDR2 SMNVEV come from the germline V gene (reference sequence). The CDR3 region is CASKREGWLGYTF. The CDR3 bases are TGTGCCAGCAAGCGAGAGGGGTGGCTGGGCTACACCTTC.

This clone was counted only a few times. The gene calls are TRBV30 and TRBJ2-3, with 7 nucleotides matching TRBD2. CDR1 is GTSNPN, CDR2 SVGIG, per germline (reference sequence). V lost 2 bases to trimming and J lost 0 bases; unmatched junction nucleotides: 5. The CDR3 runs to 15 residues. CDR3 residues: CAWSRAGVSTDTQYF. CDR3 coding DNA: TGTGCCTGGAGTAGGGCGGGGGTTAGCACAGATACGCAGTATTTT.

The rearrangement uses TRBV6-5 and TRBJ1-6; TRBD1 agrees at 7 bases. The CDR3 length is 13 residues. With 6 bases clipped from V and 8 bases from J, the junction kept 4 bases outside the gene matches. The germline gives CDR1 MNHEY, CDR2 SVGAGI. The CDR3 DNA reads as TGTGCCAGCAGAAGGGACAGTGATTCACCCCTCCACTTT. It yields the protein CASRRDSDSPLHF.